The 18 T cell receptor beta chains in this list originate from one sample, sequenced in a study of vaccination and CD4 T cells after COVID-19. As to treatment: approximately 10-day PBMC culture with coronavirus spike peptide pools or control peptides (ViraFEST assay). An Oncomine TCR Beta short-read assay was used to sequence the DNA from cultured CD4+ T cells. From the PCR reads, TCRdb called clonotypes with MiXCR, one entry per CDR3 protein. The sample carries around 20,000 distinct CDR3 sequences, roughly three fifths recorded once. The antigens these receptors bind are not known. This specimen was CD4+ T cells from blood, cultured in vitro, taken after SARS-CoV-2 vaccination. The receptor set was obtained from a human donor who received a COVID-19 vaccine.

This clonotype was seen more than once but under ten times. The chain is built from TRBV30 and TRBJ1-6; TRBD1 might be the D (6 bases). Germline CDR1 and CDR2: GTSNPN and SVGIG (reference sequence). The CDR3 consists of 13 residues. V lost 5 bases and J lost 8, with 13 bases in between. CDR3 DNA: TGTGCCTGGGACAGGTCTTTGGATTCACCCCTCCACTTT. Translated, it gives CAWDRSLDSPLHF.

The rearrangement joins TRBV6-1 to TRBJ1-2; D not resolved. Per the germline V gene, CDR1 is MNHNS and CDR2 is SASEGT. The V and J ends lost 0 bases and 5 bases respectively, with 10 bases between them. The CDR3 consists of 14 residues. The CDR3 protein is CASSEAGRLYGYTF. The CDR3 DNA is TGTGCCAGCAGTGAAGCGGGCAGGTTGTATGGCTACACCTTC.

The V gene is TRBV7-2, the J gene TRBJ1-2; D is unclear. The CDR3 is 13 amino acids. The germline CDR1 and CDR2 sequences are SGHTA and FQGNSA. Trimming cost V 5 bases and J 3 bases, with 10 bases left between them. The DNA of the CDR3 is TGTGCCAGCAGCCCCCAAGACTACTATGGCTACACCTTC. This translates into CASSPQDYYGYTF.

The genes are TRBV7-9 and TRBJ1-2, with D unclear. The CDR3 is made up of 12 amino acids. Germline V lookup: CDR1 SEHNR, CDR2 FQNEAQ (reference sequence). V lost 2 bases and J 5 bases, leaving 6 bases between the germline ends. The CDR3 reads CASSLNSYGYTF. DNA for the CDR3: TGTGCCAGCAGCTTAAATAGTTATGGCTACACCTTC.

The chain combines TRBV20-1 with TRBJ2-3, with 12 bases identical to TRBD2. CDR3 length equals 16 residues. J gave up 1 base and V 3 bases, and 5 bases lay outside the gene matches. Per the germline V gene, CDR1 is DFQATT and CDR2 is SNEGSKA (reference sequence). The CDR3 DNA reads TGCAGTGCTAGCAAACTAGCGGGGGGCCGCACAGATACGCAGTATTTT. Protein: CSASKLAGGRTDTQYF.

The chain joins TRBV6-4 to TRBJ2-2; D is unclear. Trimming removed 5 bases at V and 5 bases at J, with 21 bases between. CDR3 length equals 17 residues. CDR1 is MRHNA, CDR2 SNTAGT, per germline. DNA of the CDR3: TGTGCCAGCAGTAAAGAATCCGGGTCCCTAAGAACCGGGGAGCTGTTTTTT. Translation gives CASSKESGSLRTGELFF.

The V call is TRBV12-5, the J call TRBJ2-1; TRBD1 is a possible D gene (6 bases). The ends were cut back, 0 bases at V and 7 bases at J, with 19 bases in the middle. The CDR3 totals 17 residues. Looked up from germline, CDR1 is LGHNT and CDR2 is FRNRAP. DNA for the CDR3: TGTGCTAGTGGTTTGGTAACGGTAGGACAGCCGAGGAATGAGCAGTTCTTC. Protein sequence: CASGLVTVGQPRNEQFF.

CDR3 DNA: TGTGCCAGCAGAAGGACAGGGTCGGGGACTGAAGCTTTCTTT. Residues: CASRRTGSGTEAFF. V is TRBV25-1 and J is TRBJ1-1; the match to TRBD1 covers 8 bases. CDR1 MGHDK and CDR2 SYGVNS come from the germline V gene. The CDR3 runs to 14 residues. V lost 6 bases to trimming and J lost 5 bases; unmatched junction nucleotides: 8.

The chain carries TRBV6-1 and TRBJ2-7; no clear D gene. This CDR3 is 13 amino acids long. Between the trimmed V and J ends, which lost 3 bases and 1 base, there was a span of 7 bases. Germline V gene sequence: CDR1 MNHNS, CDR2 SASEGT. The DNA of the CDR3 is TGTGCCAGCAGTGATTCAGCATCCTACGAGCAGTACTTC. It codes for CASSDSASYEQYF.

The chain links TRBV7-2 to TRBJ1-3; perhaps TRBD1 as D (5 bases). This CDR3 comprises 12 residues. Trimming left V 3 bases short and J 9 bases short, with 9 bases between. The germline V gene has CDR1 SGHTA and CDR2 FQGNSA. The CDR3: CASSLGPRTIYF. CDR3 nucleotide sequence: TGTGCCAGCAGCTTGGGACCGCGCACCATATATTTT.

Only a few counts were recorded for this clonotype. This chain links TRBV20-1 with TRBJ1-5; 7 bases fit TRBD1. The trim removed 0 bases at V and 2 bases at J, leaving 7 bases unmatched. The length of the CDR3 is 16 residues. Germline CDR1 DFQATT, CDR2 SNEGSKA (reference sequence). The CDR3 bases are TGCAGTGCTAGAGAAGCAACAGGGGAGGGCAATCAGCCCCAGCATTTT. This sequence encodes CSAREATGEGNQPQHF.

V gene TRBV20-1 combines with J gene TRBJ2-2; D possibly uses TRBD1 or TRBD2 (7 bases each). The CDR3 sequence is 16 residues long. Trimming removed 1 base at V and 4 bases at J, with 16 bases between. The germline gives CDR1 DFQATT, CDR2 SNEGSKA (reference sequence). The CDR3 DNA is TGCAGTGCTAGAGGGGAGGGGGCAGGTTCCACCGGGGAGCTGTTTTTT. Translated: CSARGEGAGSTGELFF.

The DNA for the CDR3 is TGCGCCAGCAGCCCAAACAGGGGCGGGGTGAACACTGAAGCTTTCTTT. Protein sequence: CASSPNRGGVNTEAFF. J is TRBJ1-1 and V is TRBV5-1; 7 bases map to TRBD1. CDR3 size: 16 residues. Germline loops: CDR1 SGHRS, CDR2 YFSETQ. V dropped 4 bases and J dropped 0; count of bases not matched to a gene: 9.

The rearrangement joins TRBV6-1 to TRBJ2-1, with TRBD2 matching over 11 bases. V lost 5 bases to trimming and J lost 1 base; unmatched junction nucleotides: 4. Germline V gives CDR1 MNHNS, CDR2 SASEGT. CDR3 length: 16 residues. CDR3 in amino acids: CASSLSGGGSYNEQFF. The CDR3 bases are TGTGCCAGCAGTCTTAGCGGGGGGGGATCCTACAATGAGCAGTTCTTC.

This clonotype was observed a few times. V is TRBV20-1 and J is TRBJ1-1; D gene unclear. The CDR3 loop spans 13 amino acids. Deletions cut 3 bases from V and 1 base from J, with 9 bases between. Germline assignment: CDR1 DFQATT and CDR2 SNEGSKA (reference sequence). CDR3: CSARPATNTEAFF. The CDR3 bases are TGCAGTGCTAGGCCCGCAACGAACACTGAAGCTTTCTTT.

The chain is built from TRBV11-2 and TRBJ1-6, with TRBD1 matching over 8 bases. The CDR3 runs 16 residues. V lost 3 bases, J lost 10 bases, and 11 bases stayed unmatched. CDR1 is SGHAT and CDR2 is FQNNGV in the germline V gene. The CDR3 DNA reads TGTGCCAGCAGCTTCCAGCGACAGGGGAGGAAATCACCCCTCCACTTT. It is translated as CASSFQRQGRKSPLHF. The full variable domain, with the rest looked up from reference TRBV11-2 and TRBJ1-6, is EAGVAQSPRYKIIEKRQSVAFWCNPISGHATLYWYQQILGQGPKLLIQFQNNGVVDDSQLPKDRFSAERLKGVDSTLKIQPAKLEDSAVYLCASSFQRQGRKSPLHFGNGTRLTVT.

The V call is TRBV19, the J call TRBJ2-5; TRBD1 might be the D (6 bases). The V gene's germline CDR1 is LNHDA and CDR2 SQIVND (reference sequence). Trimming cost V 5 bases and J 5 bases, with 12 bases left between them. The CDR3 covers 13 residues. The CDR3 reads CASSRTGWETQYF. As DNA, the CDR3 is TGTGCCAGTAGTCGCACAGGGTGGGAGACCCAGTACTTC.

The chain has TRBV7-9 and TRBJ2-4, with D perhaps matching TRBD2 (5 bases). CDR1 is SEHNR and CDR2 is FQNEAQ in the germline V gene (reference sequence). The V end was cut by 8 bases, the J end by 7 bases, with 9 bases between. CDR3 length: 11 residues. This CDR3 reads CASGESNIQYF. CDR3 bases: TGTGCCAGCGGGGAGTCGAACATTCAGTACTTC.